This TCR beta chain came from a study of blood T cell repertoires in COVID-19 (dated by TCRdb to about 2020). With respect to the entire study: Samples covering the acute and convalescent phases of COVID-19 were provided by collaborators in the United States, Italy and Spain. The prospective study material was composed of cDNA or gDNA derived from T cells, B-cell-depleted T cells, or PBMCs. Subjects who had been exposed to COVID-19, were actively infected with it, or had recovered from it provided the deeply sampled blood TCRbeta repertoires that made up the dataset. The repertoires were released in a freely available public database meant as a resource for research on the immune response to SARS-CoV-2. The samples were drawn from two sources: the first 160 participants of the ongoing ImmuneRACE study, and 1,200 or so subjects contributed by 6 global collaborators. The sample metadata nearly always contained a de-identified subject ID, COVID-19 status, age in years and sex. Where HLA class I and class II types were available, the types were taken from metadata supplied by the sample provider, not from assay-based typing. The research as a whole found: How much clinical and demographic metadata was included differed by source and by participant, and the metadata was provided uncurated.

Sequences SGHAT (CDR1) and FQNNGV (CDR2) are obtained from the germline V gene. Deletion took 0 bases off V and 0 bases off J, with a span of 8 bases between the germline ends. Including the terminal cysteine and phenylalanine, the CDR3 comprises 16 residues. The DNA shown is the 48-base CDR3, in frame from base 1. The collaborating institutions used their own protocols to collect whole blood in K2EDTA tubes. Collaborator samples were shipped for TCRbeta analysis as frozen whole blood, isolated PBMCs, or DNA extracted from either sample type. TCRbeta CDR3 regions were amplified from genomic DNA by means of the immunoSEQ Assay, a bias-controlled multiplex PCR. In the source study's methods: Nucleated cell counts per sample were estimated from amplification of reference gene primers within the assay. Sequence reads were collapsed and filtered to measure the absolute abundance of every unique TCRbeta CDR3 rearrangement. For each sample, productive Simpson clonality was calculated by taking the square root of Simpson's diversity index across productive rearrangements. Drawn from immuneACCESS, this table holds only the in-frame rearrangements with V and J called that TCRdb kept. Clones are partly lost; checked studies trace under half to an unresolved V gene and leave the rest unexplained. V, J and clone size were drawn from that table, and D and trimming were deduced from the DNA. The sample has some 250,000 clones on record, around 84% of them singletons. The leading ten clones occupy 5.5% to 7.5% of the sample.

As concerns this clone: No antigen is known for it. No much larger clone exists at a distance of one base, and base qualities are not known.

The specimen was peripheral blood. The source is a woman in her sixties or seventies with active or convalescent COVID-19. The rearrangement combines TRBV11-2 with TRBJ1-4; matching of 5 bases hints at TRBD1 as the D gene. The DNA sequence is given as TGTGCCAGCAGCTTAGAGGGGACTACAACTAATGAAAAACTGTTTTTT. The translation is CASSLEGTTTNEKLFF.